The clone carrying this T cell receptor (beta chain) was picked up many times. The data were taken from a study of T cells in Graves' hyperthyroidism and ophthalmopathy. Germline V gene sequence: CDR1 GTSNPN, CDR2 SVGIG (reference sequence). Trimming removed 0 bases at V and 3 bases at J, with 6 bases between. This CDR3 is built from 13 residues. The CDR3 regions of TCR beta were amplified from RNA transcripts. HTBI primers were employed in a first-round RT-PCR of the TCR CDR3. In TCRdb, the multiplex PCR reads were re-called with MiXCR into one record per CDR3 protein. The sample consists of hundreds of thousands of distinct CDR3 sequences, 14% of them appearing once.

The sample taken for sequencing was blood. The chain links TRBV30 to TRBJ2-1, with D possibly being TRBD2 (5 bases). This sequence was found in a woman under 30 with Graves' hyperthyroidism. The CDR3 DNA follows: TGTGCCTGGAGTGTCAGCGGCTACAATGAGCAGTTCTTC. Protein: CAWSVSGYNEQFF.